This T cell receptor beta chain derives from a study of sequential checkpoint blockade in melanoma. About the study: After both sequences, patients received maintenance nivolumab. Approximately 20 patients had tumor biopsies before treatment and at week 13.

Study conclusions and caveats: Pretreatment TIL clonality tracked with response in the nivolumab-first arm. Tumor T-cell fraction and clonality correlated with PD-L1 and CD8+ counts.

Clones were sequenced by immunoSEQ multiplex PCR, and TCRdb holds only the in-frame ones, with some missing. The sample has 10,000 to 15,000 clones, roughly 25% seen once. Treatment meaning: randomized to nivolumab then ipilimumab (arm A) or the reverse (arm B). Trimming took 5 bases from V and 3 from J; bases not matched to a gene: 6. Germline V CDR1 and CDR2: MNHGY, SAAAGT. This CDR3 is built from 14 residues. This clone has at least ten counts. Its antigen remains unknown. The sequencing here drew on tumor tissue (inferred from file names), taken from a patient given nivolumab and ipilimumab in sequence. The V and J genes are TRBV6-8 and TRBJ1-2; 7 nucleotides line up with TRBD1. The sequence came from a human donor with melanoma. CDR3 sequence (DNA): TGTGCCAGCAGTGGCTACAGGGGAGACTATGGCTACACCTTC. Residues: CASSGYRGDYGYTF.